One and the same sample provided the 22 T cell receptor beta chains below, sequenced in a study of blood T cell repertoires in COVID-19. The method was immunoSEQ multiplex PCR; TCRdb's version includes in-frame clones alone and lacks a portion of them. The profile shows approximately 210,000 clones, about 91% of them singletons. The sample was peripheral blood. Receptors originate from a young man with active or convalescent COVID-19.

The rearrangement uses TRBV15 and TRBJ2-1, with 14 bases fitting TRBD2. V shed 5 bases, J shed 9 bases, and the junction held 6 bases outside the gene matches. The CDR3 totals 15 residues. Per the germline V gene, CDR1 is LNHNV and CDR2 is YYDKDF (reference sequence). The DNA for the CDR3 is TGTGCCACCAGCCACACGGGACTAGCGGGAGTTGAGCAGTTCTTC. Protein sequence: CATSHTGLAGVEQFF.

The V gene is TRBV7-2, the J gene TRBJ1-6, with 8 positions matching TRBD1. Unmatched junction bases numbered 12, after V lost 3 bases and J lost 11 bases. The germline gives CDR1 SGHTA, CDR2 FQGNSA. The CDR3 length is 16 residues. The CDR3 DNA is TGTGCCAGCAGCTTCTGGGCAGGGGGCATCGGTGCACCCCTCCACTTT. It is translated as CASSFWAGGIGAPLHF.

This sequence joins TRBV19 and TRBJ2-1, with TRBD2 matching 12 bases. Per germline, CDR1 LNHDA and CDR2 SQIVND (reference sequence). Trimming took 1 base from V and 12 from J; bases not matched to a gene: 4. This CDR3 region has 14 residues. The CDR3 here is CASSIGLAGAGQFF. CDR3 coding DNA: TGTGCCAGTAGTATAGGACTAGCGGGGGCAGGGCAGTTCTTC. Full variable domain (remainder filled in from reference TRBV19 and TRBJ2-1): DGGITQSPKYLFRKEGQNVTLSCEQNLNHDAMYWYRQDPGQGLRLIYYSQIVNDFQKGDIAEGYSVSREKKESFPLTVTSAQKNPTAFYLCASSIGLAGAGQFFGPGTRLTVL.

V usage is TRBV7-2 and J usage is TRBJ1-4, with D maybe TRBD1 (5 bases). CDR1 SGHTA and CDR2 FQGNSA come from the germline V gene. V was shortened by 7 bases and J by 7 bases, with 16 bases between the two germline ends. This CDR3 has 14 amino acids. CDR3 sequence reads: CASTYSRGGEKLFF. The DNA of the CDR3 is TGTGCCAGCACCTACAGTAGGGGTGGTGAAAAACTGTTTTTT.

This CDR3 reads CASSPRAGGLNEQFF. In DNA form, the CDR3 reads TGTGCCAGCAGCCCCAGGGCAGGGGGTTTGAATGAGCAGTTCTTC. This chain links TRBV27 with TRBJ2-1; 7 bases are a match to TRBD1. The length of the CDR3 is 15 residues. From germline, CDR1 is MNHEY and CDR2 SMNVEV (reference sequence). Trimming cost V 6 bases and J 7 bases; bases outside gene matches: 12.

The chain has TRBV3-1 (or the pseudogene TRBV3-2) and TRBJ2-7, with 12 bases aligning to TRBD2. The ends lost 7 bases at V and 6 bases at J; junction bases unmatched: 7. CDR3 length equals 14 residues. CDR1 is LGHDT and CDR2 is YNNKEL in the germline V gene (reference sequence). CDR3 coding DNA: TGTGCCAGCACCGAAGGACTAGCGGGGAGCGAGCAGTACTTC. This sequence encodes CASTEGLAGSEQYF.

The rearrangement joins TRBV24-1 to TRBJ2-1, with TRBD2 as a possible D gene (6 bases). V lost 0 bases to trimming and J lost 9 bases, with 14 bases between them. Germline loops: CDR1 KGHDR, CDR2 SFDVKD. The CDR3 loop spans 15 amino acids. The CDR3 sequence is CATSDLSGSVSEQFF. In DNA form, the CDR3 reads TGTGCCACCAGTGATTTGTCCGGGAGTGTCAGTGAGCAGTTCTTC.

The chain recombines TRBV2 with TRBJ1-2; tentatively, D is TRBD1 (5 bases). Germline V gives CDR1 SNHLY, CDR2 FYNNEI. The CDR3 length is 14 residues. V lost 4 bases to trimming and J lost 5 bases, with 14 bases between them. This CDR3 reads CASSAQGPEYGYTF. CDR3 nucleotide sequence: TGTGCCAGCAGTGCCCAGGGCCCTGAGTATGGCTACACCTTC.

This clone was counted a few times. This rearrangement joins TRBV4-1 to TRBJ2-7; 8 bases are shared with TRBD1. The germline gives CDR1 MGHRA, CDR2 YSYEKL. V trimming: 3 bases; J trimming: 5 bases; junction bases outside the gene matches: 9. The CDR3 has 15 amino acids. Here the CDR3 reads CASSHPGQGGDEQYF. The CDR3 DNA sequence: TGCGCCAGCAGCCACCCTGGACAGGGAGGCGACGAGCAGTACTTC.

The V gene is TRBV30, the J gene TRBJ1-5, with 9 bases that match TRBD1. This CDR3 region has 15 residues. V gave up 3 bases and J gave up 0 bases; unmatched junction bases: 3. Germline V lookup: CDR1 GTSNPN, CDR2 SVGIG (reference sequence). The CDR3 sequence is CAWREQGASNQPQHF. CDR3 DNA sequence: TGTGCCTGGAGGGAACAGGGGGCTAGCAATCAGCCCCAGCATTTT. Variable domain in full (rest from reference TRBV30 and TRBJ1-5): SQTIHQWPATLVQPVGSPLSLECTVEGTSNPNLYWYRQAAGRGLQLLFYSVGIGQISSEVPQNLSASRPQDRQFILSSKKLLLSDSGFYLCAWREQGASNQPQHFGDGTRLSIL.

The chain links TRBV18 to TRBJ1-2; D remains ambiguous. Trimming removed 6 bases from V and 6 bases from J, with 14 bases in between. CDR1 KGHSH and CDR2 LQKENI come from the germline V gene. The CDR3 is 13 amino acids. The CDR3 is CASSQQNPDGYTF. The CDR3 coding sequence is TGTGCCAGCTCGCAACAGAATCCCGATGGCTACACCTTC.

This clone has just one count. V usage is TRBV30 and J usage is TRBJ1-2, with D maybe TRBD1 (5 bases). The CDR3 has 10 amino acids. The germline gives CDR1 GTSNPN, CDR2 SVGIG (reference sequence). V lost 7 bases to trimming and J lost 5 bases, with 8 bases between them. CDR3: CALGPYGYTF. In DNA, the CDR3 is TGTGCCTTGGGACCATATGGCTACACCTTC. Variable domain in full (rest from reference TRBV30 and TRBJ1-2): SQTIHQWPATLVQPVGSPLSLECTVEGTSNPNLYWYRQAAGRGLQLLFYSVGIGQISSEVPQNLSASRPQDRQFILSSKKLLLSDSGFYLCALGPYGYTFGSGTRLTVV.

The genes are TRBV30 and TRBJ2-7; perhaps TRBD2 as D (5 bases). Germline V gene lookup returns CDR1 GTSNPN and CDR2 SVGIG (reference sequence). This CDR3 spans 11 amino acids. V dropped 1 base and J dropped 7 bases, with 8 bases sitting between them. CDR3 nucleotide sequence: TGTGCCTGGAGTGGAACTAGGGAGCAGTACTTC. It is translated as CAWSGTREQYF.

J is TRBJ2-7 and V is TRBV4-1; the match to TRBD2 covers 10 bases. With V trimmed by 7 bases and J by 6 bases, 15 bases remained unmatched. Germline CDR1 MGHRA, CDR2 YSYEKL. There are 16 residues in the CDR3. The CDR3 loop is CASTSSGLAGEREQYF. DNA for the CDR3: TGCGCCAGCACCTCCTCGGGTCTAGCGGGAGAACGCGAGCAGTACTTC.

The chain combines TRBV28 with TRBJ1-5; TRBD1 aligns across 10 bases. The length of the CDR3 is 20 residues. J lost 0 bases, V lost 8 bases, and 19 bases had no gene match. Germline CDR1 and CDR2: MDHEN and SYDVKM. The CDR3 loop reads CASLPWGSGQGEYSNQPQHF. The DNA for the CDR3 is TGTGCCAGCTTACCTTGGGGGTCCGGACAGGGGGAATATAGCAATCAGCCCCAGCATTTT.

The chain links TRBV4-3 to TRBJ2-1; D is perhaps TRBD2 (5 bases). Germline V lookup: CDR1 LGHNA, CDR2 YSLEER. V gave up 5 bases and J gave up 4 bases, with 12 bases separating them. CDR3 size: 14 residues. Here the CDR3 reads CASSTGLQYNEQFF. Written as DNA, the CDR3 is TGCGCCAGCAGCACCGGACTCCAGTACAATGAGCAGTTCTTC.

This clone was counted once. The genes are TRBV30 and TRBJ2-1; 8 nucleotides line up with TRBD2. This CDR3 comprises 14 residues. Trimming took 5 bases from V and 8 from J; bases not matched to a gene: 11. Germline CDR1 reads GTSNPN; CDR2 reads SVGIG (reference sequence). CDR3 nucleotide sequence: TGTGCCTGGGGGGGAGGGACTAGAAGCGATGAGCAGTTCTTC. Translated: CAWGGGTRSDEQFF. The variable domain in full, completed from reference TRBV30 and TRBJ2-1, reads SQTIHQWPATLVQPVGSPLSLECTVEGTSNPNLYWYRQAAGRGLQLLFYSVGIGQISSEVPQNLSASRPQDRQFILSSKKLLLSDSGFYLCAWGGGTRSDEQFFGPGTRLTVL.

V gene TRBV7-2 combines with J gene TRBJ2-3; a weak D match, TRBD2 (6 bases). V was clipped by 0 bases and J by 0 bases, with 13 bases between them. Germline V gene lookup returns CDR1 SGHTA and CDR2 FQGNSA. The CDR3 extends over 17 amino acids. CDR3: CASSLAAGGASTDTQYF. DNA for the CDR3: TGTGCCAGCAGCTTAGCGGCGGGCGGGGCGAGCACAGATACGCAGTATTTT.

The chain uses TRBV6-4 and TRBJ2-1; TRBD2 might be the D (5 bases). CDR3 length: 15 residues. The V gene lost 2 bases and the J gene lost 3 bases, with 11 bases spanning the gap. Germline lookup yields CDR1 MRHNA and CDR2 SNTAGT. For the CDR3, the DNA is TGTGCCAGCAGTGACCGGACTTACCTCTACAATGAGCAGTTCTTC. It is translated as CASSDRTYLYNEQFF.

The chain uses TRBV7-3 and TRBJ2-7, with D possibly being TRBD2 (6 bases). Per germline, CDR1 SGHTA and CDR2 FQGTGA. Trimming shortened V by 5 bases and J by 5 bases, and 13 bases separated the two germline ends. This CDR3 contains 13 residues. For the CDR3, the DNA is TGTGCCAGCAGCCCCAGACTAGGCCACGAGCAGTACTTC. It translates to CASSPRLGHEQYF.

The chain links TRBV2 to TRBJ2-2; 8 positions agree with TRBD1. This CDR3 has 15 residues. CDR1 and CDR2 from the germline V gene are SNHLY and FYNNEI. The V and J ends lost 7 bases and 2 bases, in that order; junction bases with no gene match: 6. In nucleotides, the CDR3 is TGTGCCAGCACCTGGACAGGGAGTAACACCGGGGAGCTGTTTTTT. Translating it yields CASTWTGSNTGELFF.

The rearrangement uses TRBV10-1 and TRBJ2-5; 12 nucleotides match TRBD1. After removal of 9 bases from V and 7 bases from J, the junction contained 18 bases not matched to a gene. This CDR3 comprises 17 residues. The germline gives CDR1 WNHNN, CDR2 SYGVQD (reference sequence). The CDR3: CARGRDRGQSWRGTQYF. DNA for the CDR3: TGCGCCAGGGGCCGGGACAGGGGGCAAAGTTGGCGCGGGACCCAGTACTTC.